A selection of T cell receptor beta chains follows, all from one sample in a study of a mutant IDH1 vaccine in newly diagnosed glioma. TCRdb's copy holds only in-frame clones and misses some; the assay was immunoSEQ multiplex PCR. The sample includes approximately 64,000 clones, approximately 88% of them seen just once. What these receptors recognize is not known. Material: PBMCs, obtained from a glioma patient whose treatment included an IDH1 peptide vaccine. Receptors originate from a woman between 45 and 60 years old with glioma. Both conserved end residues are part of each CDR3. The order of the fields is clone size, J gene, V gene, D gene, CDR3 protein, CDR3 DNA. A D gene is named only where the DNA matches it firmly. Clone size is not always given. Where it is, it says once, few, many or a class for expanded clones.

clone size: .; J gene: TRBJ2-4; V gene: TRBV7-8; D gene: TRBD1; CDR3 protein: CASSLVGTGENIQYF; CDR3 DNA: TGTGCCAGCAGCTTAGTAGGGACAGGGGAAAACATTCAGTACTTC
clone size: .; J gene: TRBJ1-2; V gene: TRBV4-1; D gene: .; CDR3 protein: CASSLEYGYGYTF; CDR3 DNA: TGCGCCAGCAGCCTCGAATATGGATATGGCTACACCTTC
clone size: .; J gene: TRBJ1-2; V gene: TRBV2; D gene: .; CDR3 protein: CASRLNLYGYTF; CDR3 DNA: TGTGCCAGCAGATTAAACCTATATGGCTACACCTTC
clone size: .; J gene: TRBJ2-3; V gene: TRBV7-8; D gene: TRBD2; CDR3 protein: CASSFQGTSGDTQYF; CDR3 DNA: TGTGCCAGCAGCTTCCAAGGGACTAGCGGAGATACGCAGTATTTT
clone size: .; J gene: TRBJ1-2; V gene: TRBV18; D gene: .; CDR3 protein: CASSPPPGVEGNYGYTF; CDR3 DNA: TGTGCCAGCTCACCACCTCCGGGGGTCGAAGGAAACTATGGCTACACCTTC
clone size: few; J gene: TRBJ1-1; V gene: TRBV5-4; D gene: .; CDR3 protein: CASSPGGEVSTEAFF; CDR3 DNA: TGTGCCAGCAGCCCGGGCGGGGAAGTGTCTACTGAAGCTTTCTTT
clone size: .; J gene: TRBJ1-2; V gene: TRBV7-2; D gene: .; CDR3 protein: CASSLAQGDGYTF; CDR3 DNA: TGTGCCAGCAGCTTAGCCCAAGGAGATGGCTACACCTTC
clone size: .; J gene: TRBJ2-5; V gene: TRBV11-2; D gene: .; CDR3 protein: CASSVRGASRETQYF; CDR3 DNA: TGTGCCAGCAGCGTAAGGGGGGCCTCAAGGGAGACCCAGTACTTC
clone size: .; J gene: TRBJ2-7; V gene: TRBV21-1; D gene: .; CDR3 protein: CASQDRAQNEQYF; CDR3 DNA: TGTGCCAGTCAAGACAGGGCACAGAACGAGCAGTACTTC
clone size: .; J gene: TRBJ2-7; V gene: TRBV6-5; D gene: .; CDR3 protein: CASSRSGIYEQYF; CDR3 DNA: TGTGCCAGCAGTCGGTCAGGAATCTACGAGCAGTACTTC
clone size: .; J gene: TRBJ2-2; V gene: TRBV11-3; D gene: .; CDR3 protein: CASSLAVLKGGELFF; CDR3 DNA: TGTGCCAGCAGCTTAGCAGTCTTAAAGGGCGGGGAGCTGTTTTTT
clone size: .; J gene: TRBJ1-1; V gene: TRBV19; D gene: .; CDR3 protein: CASSNIPGAEAFF; CDR3 DNA: TGTGCCAGTAGCAACATTCCGGGGGCTGAAGCTTTCTTT
clone size: .; J gene: TRBJ2-7; V gene: TRBV19; D gene: .; CDR3 protein: CASRLASGYEQYF; CDR3 DNA: TGTGCCAGTAGGCTGGCCTCGGGCTACGAGCAGTACTTC
clone size: once; J gene: TRBJ2-7; V gene: TRBV4-1; D gene: .; CDR3 protein: CASSPNPSEDYEQYF; CDR3 DNA: TGCGCCAGCAGCCCAAACCCATCCGAGGACTACGAGCAGTACTTC
clone size: once; J gene: TRBJ1-1; V gene: TRBV11-3; D gene: .; CDR3 protein: CASSRSNTEAFF; CDR3 DNA: TGTGCCAGCAGCCGATCGAACACTGAAGCTTTCTTT
clone size: .; J gene: TRBJ2-1; V gene: TRBV4-2; D gene: TRBD2; CDR3 protein: CASSPGLEVGEQFF; CDR3 DNA: TGTGCCAGCAGCCCAGGACTAGAGGTGGGTGAGCAGTTCTTC
clone size: .; J gene: TRBJ1-1; V gene: TRBV10-3; D gene: TRBD1; CDR3 protein: CAISESRTGRSVGAFF; CDR3 DNA: TGTGCCATCAGTGAGTCCCGGACAGGGCGGTCTGTCGGAGCTTTCTTT
clone size: .; J gene: TRBJ1-2; V gene: TRBV6-5; D gene: .; CDR3 protein: CASTRGAGLDGYTF; CDR3 DNA: TGTGCCAGCACTAGGGGGGCAGGGTTGGATGGCTACACCTTC
clone size: .; J gene: TRBJ2-1; V gene: TRBV4-2; D gene: .; CDR3 protein: CASSRGGSYNEQFF; CDR3 DNA: TGTGCCAGCAGCAGAGGGGGATCCTACAATGAGCAGTTCTTC
clone size: few; J gene: TRBJ2-5; V gene: TRBV4-1; D gene: .; CDR3 protein: CASSREETQYF; CDR3 DNA: TGCGCCAGCAGCCGGGAGGAGACCCAGTACTTC
clone size: .; J gene: TRBJ2-3; V gene: TRBV5-1; D gene: TRBD1; CDR3 protein: CASKLGQGKNTDTQYF; CDR3 DNA: TGCGCCAGCAAACTGGGACAGGGGAAGAACACAGATACGCAGTATTTT
clone size: .; J gene: TRBJ1-1; V gene: TRBV13; D gene: .; CDR3 protein: CASSVPKGVKREAFF; CDR3 DNA: TGTGCCAGCAGCGTTCCCAAAGGCGTTAAACGGGAAGCTTTCTTT
clone size: .; J gene: TRBJ1-6; V gene: TRBV2; D gene: .; CDR3 protein: CASSAGDGNSPLHF; CDR3 DNA: TGTGCCAGCAGTGCTGGGGATGGTAATTCACCCCTCCACTTT
clone size: once; J gene: TRBJ1-2; V gene: TRBV18; D gene: .; CDR3 protein: CASSPTGNYGYTF; CDR3 DNA: TGTGCCAGCTCACCTACAGGGAACTATGGCTACACCTTC
clone size: .; J gene: TRBJ2-3; V gene: TRBV7-3; D gene: .; CDR3 protein: CASSLTGTSTDTQYF; CDR3 DNA: TGTGCCAGCAGCTTAACCGGGACGAGCACAGATACGCAGTATTTT
clone size: .; J gene: TRBJ2-3; V gene: TRBV5-1; D gene: .; CDR3 protein: CASRVEDNTDTQYF; CDR3 DNA: TGCGCCAGCAGAGTGGAAGACAACACAGATACGCAGTATTTT
clone size: .; J gene: TRBJ1-1; V gene: TRBV6-6; D gene: .; CDR3 protein: CASSYATSNTEAFF; CDR3 DNA: TGTGCCAGCAGTTACGCCACCTCTAACACTGAAGCTTTCTTT
clone size: .; J gene: TRBJ2-1; V gene: TRBV7-9; D gene: TRBD2; CDR3 protein: CASSFGAGGSYNEQFF; CDR3 DNA: TGTGCCAGCAGCTTTGGAGCGGGGGGTTCCTACAATGAGCAGTTCTTC
clone size: .; J gene: TRBJ1-2; V gene: TRBV19; D gene: .; CDR3 protein: CASISPSAGGDGYTF; CDR3 DNA: TGTGCCAGTATCTCCCCATCGGCAGGTGGGGATGGCTACACCTTC
clone size: once; J gene: TRBJ2-2; V gene: TRBV5-6; D gene: .; CDR3 protein: CASSLGTVNTGELFF; CDR3 DNA: TGTGCCAGCAGCTTGGGGACGGTGAACACCGGGGAGCTGTTTTTT
clone size: .; J gene: TRBJ2-3; V gene: TRBV6-6; D gene: TRBD1; CDR3 protein: CASRESGTGADTQYF; CDR3 DNA: TGTGCCAGCAGAGAGTCCGGGACAGGGGCAGATACGCAGTATTTT
clone size: .; J gene: TRBJ1-5; V gene: TRBV30; D gene: TRBD1; CDR3 protein: CAWSASSGGQQPQHF; CDR3 DNA: TGTGCCTGGAGTGCCAGTTCAGGGGGCCAGCAGCCCCAGCATTTT
clone size: .; J gene: TRBJ1-6; V gene: TRBV19; D gene: .; CDR3 protein: CASSTGSRGDDSPLHF; CDR3 DNA: TGTGCCAGTAGTACAGGGTCGAGGGGGGACGATTCACCCCTCCACTTT
clone size: .; J gene: TRBJ2-5; V gene: TRBV10-3; D gene: .; CDR3 protein: CAIGVADQETQYF; CDR3 DNA: TGTGCCATCGGAGTAGCGGACCAAGAGACCCAGTACTTC
clone size: .; J gene: TRBJ2-1; V gene: TRBV30; D gene: TRBD1; CDR3 protein: CACPRDSTYNEQFF; CDR3 DNA: TGTGCCTGTCCTCGGGACAGTACCTACAATGAGCAGTTCTTC
clone size: .; J gene: TRBJ1-1; V gene: TRBV2; D gene: .; CDR3 protein: CASSEAGRGATEAFF; CDR3 DNA: TGTGCCAGCAGTGAAGCGGGGAGAGGAGCCACTGAAGCTTTCTTT
clone size: .; J gene: TRBJ2-3; V gene: TRBV14; D gene: TRBD2; CDR3 protein: CASSQGTSGGTDTQYF; CDR3 DNA: TGTGCCAGCAGCCAAGGGACTAGCGGGGGCACAGATACGCAGTATTTT
clone size: .; J gene: TRBJ1-1; V gene: TRBV13; D gene: TRBD1; CDR3 protein: CASRNRDRNTEAFF; CDR3 DNA: TGTGCCAGCAGGAACCGGGACAGAAACACTGAAGCTTTCTTT
clone size: few; J gene: TRBJ1-6; V gene: TRBV19; D gene: .; CDR3 protein: CASSIRQGMENSPLHF; CDR3 DNA: TGTGCCAGTAGTATAAGGCAGGGTATGGAGAATTCACCCCTCCACTTT
clone size: .; J gene: TRBJ2-7; V gene: TRBV6-1; D gene: .; CDR3 protein: CASRSYSYEQYF; CDR3 DNA: TGTGCCAGTAGGTCCTATTCCTACGAGCAGTACTTC
clone size: .; J gene: TRBJ2-5; V gene: TRBV6-6; D gene: TRBD1; CDR3 protein: CASRQGASETQYF; CDR3 DNA: TGTGCCAGCAGGCAGGGGGCGAGCGAGACCCAGTACTTC
clone size: .; J gene: TRBJ1-5; V gene: TRBV18; D gene: .; CDR3 protein: CASSPPGGARQPQHF; CDR3 DNA: TGTGCCAGCTCACCACCAGGAGGGGCCCGGCAGCCCCAGCATTTT
clone size: .; J gene: TRBJ2-1; V gene: TRBV4-1; D gene: TRBD2; CDR3 protein: CASSQSSLAGEVEQFF; CDR3 DNA: TGCGCCAGCAGCCAAAGCTCATTAGCGGGGGAGGTTGAGCAGTTCTTC
clone size: few; J gene: TRBJ1-2; V gene: TRBV5-1; D gene: TRBD1; CDR3 protein: CASRPITGAYELGYTF; CDR3 DNA: TGCGCCAGCAGACCTATTACAGGGGCCTATGAGCTGGGCTACACCTTC
clone size: .; J gene: TRBJ1-1; V gene: TRBV19; D gene: .; CDR3 protein: CASTPPWDGNTEAFF; CDR3 DNA: TGTGCCAGTACCCCCCCTTGGGACGGCAACACTGAAGCTTTCTTT
clone size: .; J gene: TRBJ2-1; V gene: TRBV9; D gene: .; CDR3 protein: CASSARDSLYNEQFF; CDR3 DNA: TGTGCCAGCAGCGCTAGAGACTCCCTGTACAATGAGCAGTTCTTC
clone size: few; J gene: TRBJ1-1; V gene: TRBV6-5; D gene: .; CDR3 protein: CASGREGNTEAFF; CDR3 DNA: TGTGCCTCCGGCAGGGAGGGGAACACTGAAGCTTTCTTT
clone size: .; J gene: TRBJ2-1; V gene: TRBV4-1; D gene: TRBD2; CDR3 protein: CASSQGTSGLNEQFF; CDR3 DNA: TGCGCCAGCAGCCAAGGGACTAGCGGTCTTAATGAGCAGTTCTTC
clone size: .; J gene: TRBJ1-3; V gene: TRBV4-2; D gene: .; CDR3 protein: CASSQDRVSGNTIYF; CDR3 DNA: TGTGCCAGCAGCCAAGATAGGGTGTCTGGAAACACCATATATTTT
clone size: .; J gene: TRBJ1-2; V gene: TRBV29-1; D gene: .; CDR3 protein: CSVGGIPGHMYGYTF; CDR3 DNA: TGCAGCGTTGGGGGGATCCCGGGGCATATGTATGGCTACACCTTC
clone size: .; J gene: TRBJ2-3; V gene: TRBV12-5; D gene: .; CDR3 protein: CASGLDVDTQYF; CDR3 DNA: TGTGCTAGTGGTTTGGACGTGGATACGCAGTATTTT
clone size: .; J gene: TRBJ1-2; V gene: TRBV7-8; D gene: .; CDR3 protein: CASSLMGSVYGYTF; CDR3 DNA: TGTGCCAGCAGCTTAATGGGGTCCGTCTATGGCTACACCTTC
clone size: .; J gene: TRBJ1-2; V gene: TRBV4-1; D gene: TRBD1; CDR3 protein: CASSQADREDYGYTF; CDR3 DNA: TGCGCCAGCAGCCAAGCGGACAGGGAGGACTATGGCTACACCTTC
clone size: .; J gene: TRBJ1-1; V gene: TRBV19; D gene: .; CDR3 protein: CASFPDRLGRWAFF; CDR3 DNA: TGTGCCAGTTTTCCCGACAGGCTGGGAAGGTGGGCTTTCTTT
clone size: .; J gene: TRBJ1-1; V gene: TRBV19; D gene: .; CDR3 protein: CARVPGLFSEAFF; CDR3 DNA: TGTGCCAGAGTTCCGGGACTGTTTTCTGAAGCTTTCTTT
clone size: .; J gene: TRBJ2-3; V gene: TRBV19; D gene: .; CDR3 protein: CASSMGAGTQYF; CDR3 DNA: TGTGCCAGTAGTATGGGCGCGGGGACGCAGTATTTT
clone size: .; J gene: TRBJ2-3; V gene: TRBV4-3; D gene: .; CDR3 protein: CASSLNRIPSTDTQYF; CDR3 DNA: TGCGCCAGCAGCCTGAACCGGATTCCTAGCACAGATACGCAGTATTTT
clone size: .; J gene: TRBJ1-2; V gene: TRBV6-6; D gene: TRBD1; CDR3 protein: CASSLGQGSYGYTF; CDR3 DNA: TGTGCCAGCAGTCTGGGACAGGGAAGTTATGGCTACACCTTC
clone size: .; J gene: TRBJ2-2; V gene: TRBV6-5; D gene: TRBD1; CDR3 protein: CASSRRGTGTGELFF; CDR3 DNA: TGTGCCAGCAGTCGTCGTGGGACAGGGACCGGGGAGCTGTTTTTT